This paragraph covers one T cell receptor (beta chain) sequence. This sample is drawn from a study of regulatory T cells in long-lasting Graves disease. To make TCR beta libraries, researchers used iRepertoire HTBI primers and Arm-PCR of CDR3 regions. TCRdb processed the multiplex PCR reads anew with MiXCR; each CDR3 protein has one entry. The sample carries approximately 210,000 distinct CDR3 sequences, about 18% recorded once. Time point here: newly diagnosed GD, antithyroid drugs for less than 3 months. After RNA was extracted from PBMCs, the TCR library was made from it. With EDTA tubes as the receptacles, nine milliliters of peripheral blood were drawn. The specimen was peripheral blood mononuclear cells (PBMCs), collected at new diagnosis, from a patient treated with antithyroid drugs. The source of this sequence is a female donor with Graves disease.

CDR3 sequence: CAWVNRQGAFGEQYF. DNA of the CDR3: TGTGCCTGGGTAAACCGCCAGGGGGCTTTCGGGGAGCAGTACTTC. The rearrangement joins TRBV30 to TRBJ2-7, with 8 bases that match TRBD1. The V gene's germline CDR1 is GTSNPN and CDR2 SVGIG (reference sequence). Trimming took 5 bases from V and 7 from J; bases not matched to a gene: 16. CDR3 length: 15 amino acids.